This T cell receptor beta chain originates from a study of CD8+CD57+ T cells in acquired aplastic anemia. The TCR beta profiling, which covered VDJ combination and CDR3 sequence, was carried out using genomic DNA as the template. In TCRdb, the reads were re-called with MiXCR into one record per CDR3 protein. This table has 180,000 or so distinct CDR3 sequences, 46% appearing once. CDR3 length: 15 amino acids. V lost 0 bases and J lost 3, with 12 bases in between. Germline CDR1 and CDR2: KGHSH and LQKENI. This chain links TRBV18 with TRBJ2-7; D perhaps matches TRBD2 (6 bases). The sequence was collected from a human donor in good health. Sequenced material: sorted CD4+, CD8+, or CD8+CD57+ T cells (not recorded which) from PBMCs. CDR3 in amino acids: CASSPPSAGSYEQYF. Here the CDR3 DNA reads TGTGCCAGCTCACCACCCTCAGCCGGGAGCTACGAGCAGTACTTC.